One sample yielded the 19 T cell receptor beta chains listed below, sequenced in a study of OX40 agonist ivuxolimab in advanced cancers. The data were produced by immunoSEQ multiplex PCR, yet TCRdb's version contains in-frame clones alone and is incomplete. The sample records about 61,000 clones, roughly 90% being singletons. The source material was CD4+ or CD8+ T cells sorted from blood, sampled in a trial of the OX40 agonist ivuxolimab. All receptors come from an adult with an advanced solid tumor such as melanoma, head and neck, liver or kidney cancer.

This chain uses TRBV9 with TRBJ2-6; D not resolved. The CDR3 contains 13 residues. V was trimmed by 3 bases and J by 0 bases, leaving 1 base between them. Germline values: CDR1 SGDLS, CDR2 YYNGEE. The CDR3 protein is CASSASGANVLTF. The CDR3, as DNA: TGTGCCAGCAGCGCCTCTGGGGCCAACGTCCTGACTTTC.

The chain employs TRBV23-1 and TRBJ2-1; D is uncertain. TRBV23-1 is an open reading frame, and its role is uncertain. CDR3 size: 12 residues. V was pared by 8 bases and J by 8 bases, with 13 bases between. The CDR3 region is CASCLSGDEQFF. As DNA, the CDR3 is TGCGCCAGCTGTCTGTCTGGGGATGAGCAGTTCTTC.

The CDR3 DNA reads as TGTGCCAGCAGCGTCCGTGGGTTTAGCTCCTACAATGAGCAGTTCTTC. Residues: CASSVRGFSSYNEQFF. The V and J genes are TRBV7-2 and TRBJ2-1; D unclear. The germline gives CDR1 SGHTA, CDR2 FQGNSA. V lost 5 bases and J lost 0, with 14 bases in between. The CDR3 has 16 residues.

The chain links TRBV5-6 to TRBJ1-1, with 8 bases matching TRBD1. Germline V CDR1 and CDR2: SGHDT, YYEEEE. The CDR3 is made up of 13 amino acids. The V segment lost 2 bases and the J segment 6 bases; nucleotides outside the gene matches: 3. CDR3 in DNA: TGTGCCAGCAGCTTTGGACAGGGACCTGAAGCTTTCTTT. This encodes CASSFGQGPEAFF.

The CDR3 bases are TGTGCCAGCAGTCCCCCAGGAAGTTACGGCGGGGAGCTGTTTTTT. Amino acid sequence: CASSPPGSYGGELFF. The chain joins TRBV28 to TRBJ2-2; D remains unclear. Trimming cost V 5 bases and J 7 bases, with 17 bases left between them. CDR1 and CDR2 (germline): MDHEN, SYDVKM. The CDR3 totals 15 residues.

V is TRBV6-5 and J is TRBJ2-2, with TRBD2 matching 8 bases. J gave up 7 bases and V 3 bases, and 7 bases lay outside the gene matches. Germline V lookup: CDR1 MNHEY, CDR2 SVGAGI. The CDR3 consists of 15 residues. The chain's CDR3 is CASSYIGREIGELFF. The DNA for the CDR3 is TGTGCCAGCAGTTATATCGGGAGGGAGATCGGGGAGCTGTTTTTT.

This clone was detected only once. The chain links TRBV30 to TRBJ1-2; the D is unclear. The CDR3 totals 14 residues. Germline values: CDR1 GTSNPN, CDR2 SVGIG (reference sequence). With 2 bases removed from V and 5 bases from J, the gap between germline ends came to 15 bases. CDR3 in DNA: TGTGCCTGGAGTACGGGTAGTTGGAGGTATGGCTACACCTTC. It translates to CAWSTGSWRYGYTF. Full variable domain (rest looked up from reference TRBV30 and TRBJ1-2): SQTIHQWPATLVQPVGSPLSLECTVEGTSNPNLYWYRQAAGRGLQLLFYSVGIGQISSEVPQNLSASRPQDRQFILSSKKLLLSDSGFYLCAWSTGSWRYGYTFGSGTRLTVV.

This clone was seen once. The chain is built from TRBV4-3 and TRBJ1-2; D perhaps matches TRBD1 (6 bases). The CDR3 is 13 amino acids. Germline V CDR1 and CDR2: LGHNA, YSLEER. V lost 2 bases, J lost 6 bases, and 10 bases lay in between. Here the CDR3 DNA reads TGCGCCAGCAGCCAAACAGGGTTGGATGGCTACACCTTC. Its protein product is CASSQTGLDGYTF.

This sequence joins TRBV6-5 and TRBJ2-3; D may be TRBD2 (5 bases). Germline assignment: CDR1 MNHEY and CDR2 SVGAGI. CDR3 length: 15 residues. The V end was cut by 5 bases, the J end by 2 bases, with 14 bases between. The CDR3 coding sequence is TGTGCCAGCAGTACCAACGTTCTAGCCACAGATACGCAGTATTTT. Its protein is CASSTNVLATDTQYF.

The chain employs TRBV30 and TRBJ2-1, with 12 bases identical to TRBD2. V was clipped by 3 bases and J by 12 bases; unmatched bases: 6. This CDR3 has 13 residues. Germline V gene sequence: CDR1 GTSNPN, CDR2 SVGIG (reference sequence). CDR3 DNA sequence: TGTGCCTGGAGCATCTCGACTAGCGGGAGGCAGTTCTTC. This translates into CAWSISTSGRQFF.

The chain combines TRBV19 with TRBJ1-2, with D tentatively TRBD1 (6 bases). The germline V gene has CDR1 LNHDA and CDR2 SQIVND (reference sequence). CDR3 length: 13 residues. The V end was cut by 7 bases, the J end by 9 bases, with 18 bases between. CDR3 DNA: TGTGCCAGTACCGACGACAGGTGGACTCGCTACACCTTC. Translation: CASTDDRWTRYTF.

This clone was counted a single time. CDR3 sequence reads: CASSQGDQQERLFF. The DNA for the CDR3 is TGCGCCAGCAGCCAAGGGGACCAACAAGAGAGGCTGTTCTTC. The genes are TRBV4-1 and TRBJ2-1; the D gene could be TRBD1 or TRBD2 (5 bases each). V dropped 1 base and J dropped 15 bases, with 19 bases sitting between them. Germline V gene sequence: CDR1 MGHRA, CDR2 YSYEKL. The CDR3 extends over 14 amino acids.

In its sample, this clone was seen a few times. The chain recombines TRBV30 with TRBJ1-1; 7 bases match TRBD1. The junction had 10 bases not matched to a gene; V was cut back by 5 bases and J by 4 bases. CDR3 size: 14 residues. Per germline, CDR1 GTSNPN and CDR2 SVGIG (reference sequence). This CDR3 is CAWGTENDVTEAFF. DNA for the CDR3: TGTGCCTGGGGGACAGAGAATGATGTCACTGAAGCTTTCTTT.

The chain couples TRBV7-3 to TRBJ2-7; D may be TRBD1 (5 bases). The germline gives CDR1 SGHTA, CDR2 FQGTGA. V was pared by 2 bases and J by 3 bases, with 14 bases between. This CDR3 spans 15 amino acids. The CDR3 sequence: CASSLGSGIGYEQYF. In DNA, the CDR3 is TGTGCCAGCAGCTTAGGATCAGGGATCGGCTACGAGCAGTACTTC.

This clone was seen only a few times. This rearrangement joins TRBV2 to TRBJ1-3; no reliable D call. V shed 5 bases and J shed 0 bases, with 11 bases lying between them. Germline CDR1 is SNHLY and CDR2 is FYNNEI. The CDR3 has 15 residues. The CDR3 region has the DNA TGTGCCAGCAGTTCCGACGGCAACTCTGGAAACACCATATATTTT. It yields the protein CASSSDGNSGNTIYF.

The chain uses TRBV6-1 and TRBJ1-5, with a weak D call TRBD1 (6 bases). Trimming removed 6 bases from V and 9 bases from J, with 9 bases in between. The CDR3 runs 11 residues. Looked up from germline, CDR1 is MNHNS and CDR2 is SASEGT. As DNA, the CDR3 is TGTGCCAGCAGGGCAGGGGTGCCCCAGCATTTT. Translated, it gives CASRAGVPQHF.

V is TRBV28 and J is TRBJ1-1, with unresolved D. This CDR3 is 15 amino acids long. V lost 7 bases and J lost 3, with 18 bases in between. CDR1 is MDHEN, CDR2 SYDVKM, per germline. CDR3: CASMLDGMYYTEAFF. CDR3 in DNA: TGTGCCAGCATGTTAGATGGGATGTACTACACTGAAGCTTTCTTT. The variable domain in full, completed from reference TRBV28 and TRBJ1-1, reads DVKVTQSSRYLVKRTGEKVFLECVQDMDHENMFWYRQDPGLGLRLIYFSYDVKMKEKGDIPEGYSVSREKKERFSLILESASTNQTSMYLCASMLDGMYYTEAFFGQGTRLTVV.

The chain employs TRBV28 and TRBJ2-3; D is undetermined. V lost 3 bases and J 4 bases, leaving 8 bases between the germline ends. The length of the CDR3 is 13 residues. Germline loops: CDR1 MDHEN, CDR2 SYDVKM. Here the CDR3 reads CASSLGHPDTQYF. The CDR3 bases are TGTGCCAGCAGTTTGGGCCACCCAGATACGCAGTATTTT. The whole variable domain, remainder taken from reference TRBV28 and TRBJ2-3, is DVKVTQSSRYLVKRTGEKVFLECVQDMDHENMFWYRQDPGLGLRLIYFSYDVKMKEKGDIPEGYSVSREKKERFSLILESASTNQTSMYLCASSLGHPDTQYFGPGTRLTVL.

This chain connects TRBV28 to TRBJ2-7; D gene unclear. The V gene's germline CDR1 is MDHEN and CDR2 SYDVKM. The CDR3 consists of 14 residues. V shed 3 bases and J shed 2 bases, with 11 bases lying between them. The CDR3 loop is CASSLVAATYEQYF. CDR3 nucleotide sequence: TGTGCCAGCAGTTTGGTAGCAGCGACCTACGAGCAGTACTTC. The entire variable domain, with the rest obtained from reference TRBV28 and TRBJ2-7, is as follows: DVKVTQSSRYLVKRTGEKVFLECVQDMDHENMFWYRQDPGLGLRLIYFSYDVKMKEKGDIPEGYSVSREKKERFSLILESASTNQTSMYLCASSLVAATYEQYFGPGTRLTVT.